This TCR beta chain emerged from a study of T-cell memory formation after mild COVID-19. Study in general: TCR clusters were largely donor specific.

On this clonotype itself: Its antigen is unidentified.

TCRdb fed the 5' RACE reads into MiXCR, producing one record per CDR3 protein. The table lists just under 550,000 distinct CDR3 sequences, roughly 22% of them singletons, with under 15% in the top ten. V was cut by 1 base and J by 2 bases, with 6 bases left in between. The CDR3 covers 13 residues. Germline values: CDR1 MGHRA, CDR2 YSYEKL. Study-wide points: Contracting clones from day 15 to 85 had balanced CD4/CD8; later expanders favoured CD4+.

V gene TRBV4-1 combines with J gene TRBJ2-7; the D gene is possibly TRBD1 (6 bases). Sample: PBMCs or a T cell subset sorted from them (not recorded which). The clonotype originates from an adult woman who had mild COVID-19 (a few samples of this study predate the infection). Cell type and time point are not known. CDR3: CASSQGDTYEQYF. The CDR3 region has the DNA TGCGCCAGCAGCCAAGGGGACACCTACGAGCAGTACTTC.